The 19 T cell receptor beta chains presented below share a single source sample, sequenced in a study of cytomegalovirus exposure and HLA in healthy donors. PCR employed 60 Vbeta and 13 Jbeta primers. Sequenced by immunoSEQ multiplex PCR; TCRdb stores in-frame clones only, minus some. The sample lists about 200,000 clones; 81% were seen once. The sequencing sample was made of PBMCs. The source is a man aged 35 to 55 in good health and CMV-seropositive.

V usage is TRBV5-6 and J usage is TRBJ1-2, with 8 bases fitting TRBD1. J was trimmed by 4 bases and V by 5 bases; bases with no gene match: 7. The CDR3 covers 14 residues. The germline V gene has CDR1 SGHDT and CDR2 YYEEEE. The CDR3 DNA follows: TGTGCCAGCAGACCCTTTGACAGGGGCTATGGCTACACCTTC. Its protein product is CASRPFDRGYGYTF.

V is TRBV6-1 and J is TRBJ1-2, with D tentatively TRBD1 (6 bases). Trimming stripped 2 bases from V and 8 bases from J, with 24 bases between. Looked up from germline, CDR1 is MNHNS and CDR2 is SASEGT. This CDR3 contains 17 residues. In nucleotides, the CDR3 is TGTGCCAGCAGTGAATCGGCCTGGGCAGGGGAAACGCGCGGCTACACCTTC. Translation: CASSESAWAGETRGYTF.

The genes are TRBV15 and TRBJ1-5; D perhaps matches TRBD1 (6 bases). Germline CDR1 and CDR2: LNHNV and YYDKDF (reference sequence). The CDR3 totals 17 residues. Between the trimmed V and J ends, which lost 0 bases and 7 bases, there was a span of 19 bases. The CDR3 sequence: CATSRDWLTGGGQPQHF. CDR3 nucleotide sequence: TGTGCCACCAGCAGAGATTGGCTCACGGGGGGCGGACAGCCCCAGCATTTT.

The chain's CDR3 is CASSPYISLGPLDYGYTF. Here the CDR3 DNA reads TGTGCCAGCAGTCCCTACATTTCGCTGGGCCCTCTGGACTATGGCTACACCTTC. This rearrangement joins TRBV27 to TRBJ1-2; D is ambiguous. CDR3 length: 18 residues. V shed 5 bases and J shed 3 bases, with 25 bases lying between them. Germline CDR1 reads MNHEY; CDR2 reads SMNVEV (reference sequence).

The chain recombines TRBV5-1 with TRBJ2-5; 9 nucleotides line up with TRBD2. The CDR3 runs 15 residues. V shed 1 base and J 1 base; nucleotides not matched to a gene: 2. The V gene's germline CDR1 is SGHRS and CDR2 YFSETQ. CDR3 sequence reads: CASSLLAGSQETQYF. CDR3 nucleotide sequence: TGCGCCAGCAGCTTGCTAGCGGGATCCCAAGAGACCCAGTACTTC. The variable domain in full, completed from reference TRBV5-1 and TRBJ2-5, reads KAGVTQTPRYLIKTRGQQVTLSCSPISGHRSVSWYQQTPGQGLQFLFEYFSETQRNKGNFPGRFSGRQFSNSRSEMNVSTLELGDSALYLCASSLLAGSQETQYFGPGTRLLVL.

The CDR3 DNA is TGTGCCAGCAGCTTACCGGGACAGTCCTACGAGCAGTACTTC. It codes for CASSLPGQSYEQYF. V usage is TRBV7-8 and J usage is TRBJ2-7, with 7 bases aligning to TRBD1. With 2 bases clipped from V and 1 base from J, the junction kept 2 bases outside the gene matches. The CDR3 consists of 14 residues. Germline loops: CDR1 SGHVS, CDR2 FQNEAQ.

This rearrangement joins TRBV5-1 to TRBJ2-3; D is unresolved. The CDR3 spans 11 residues. V lost 7 bases, J lost 4 bases, and 7 bases lay in between. CDR1 and CDR2 (germline): SGHRS, YFSETQ. The CDR3, as DNA: TGCGCCAGCGCGGCGTCAGATACGCAGTATTTT. Protein product: CASAASDTQYF.

V and J are TRBV19 and TRBJ1-1; the D is unclear. The CDR3 runs 12 residues. V shed 5 bases and J shed 3 bases, with 7 bases lying between them. CDR1 is LNHDA, CDR2 SQIVND, per germline (reference sequence). For the CDR3, the DNA is TGTGCCAGTAGTGAGATGTACACTGAAGCTTTCTTT. The encoded protein is CASSEMYTEAFF. The full variable domain, with the rest looked up from reference TRBV19 and TRBJ1-1, is DGGITQSPKYLFRKEGQNVTLSCEQNLNHDAMYWYRQDPGQGLRLIYYSQIVNDFQKGDIAEGYSVSREKKESFPLTVTSAQKNPTAFYLCASSEMYTEAFFGQGTRLTVV.

The gene calls are TRBV14 and TRBJ1-4, with D tentatively TRBD1 (6 bases). CDR1 and CDR2 (germline): SGHDN, FVKESK. This CDR3 is built from 17 residues. Trimming stripped 0 bases from V and 4 bases from J, with 15 bases between. CDR3 in amino acids: CASSQDGRGHSNEKLFF. CDR3 bases: TGTGCCAGCAGCCAAGATGGACGGGGACACAGTAATGAAAAACTGTTTTTT. Together with reference TRBV14 and TRBJ1-4, the CDR3 gives the full variable domain: EAGVTQFPSHSVIEKGQTVTLRCDPISGHDNLYWYRRVMGKEIKFLLHFVKESKQDESGMPNNRFLAERTGGTYSTLKVQPAELEDSGVYFCASSQDGRGHSNEKLFFGSGTQLSVL.

CDR3 sequence (DNA): TGTGCCACCCACCCGGCCGGGGTCACCGGGGAGCTGTTTTTT. As protein: CATHPAGVTGELFF. The chain uses TRBV5-4 and TRBJ2-2, with D possibly being TRBD2 (5 bases). Germline V gene data show CDR1 as SGHNT and CDR2 as YYREEE (reference sequence). V shed 9 bases and J shed 4 bases, with 16 bases lying between them. The CDR3 has 14 amino acids.

This clone was counted between two and nine times. The chain uses TRBV4-2 and TRBJ1-2; D is perhaps TRBD1 (6 bases). Germline-derived CDR1 and CDR2 are LGHNA and YNFKEQ. The V end was cut by 0 bases, the J end by 3 bases, with 14 bases between. The CDR3 contains 16 residues. The CDR3 DNA reads as TGTGCCAGCAGCCAAGATCGGGGCAGGGGCCACTATGGCTACACCTTC. Amino acid sequence: CASSQDRGRGHYGYTF.

The rearrangement joins TRBV6-1 to TRBJ1-5, with 9 bases identical to TRBD1. Per germline, CDR1 MNHNS and CDR2 SASEGT. Trimming took 6 bases from V and 3 from J; bases not matched to a gene: 6. This CDR3 is built from 15 residues. CDR3 sequence (DNA): TGTGCCAGCAGCGTTGGACAGGGGACCAATCAGCCCCAGCATTTT. This codes for CASSVGQGTNQPQHF.

V gene TRBV4-2 combines with J gene TRBJ2-7; perhaps TRBD1 as D (6 bases). V lost 4 bases, J lost 6 bases, and 16 bases lay in between. The CDR3 spans 14 residues. Germline CDR1 LGHNA, CDR2 YNFKEQ. As DNA, the CDR3 is TGTGCCAGCAGCCCCCGGGACATTTTAGGCGAGCAGTACTTC. Amino acids: CASSPRDILGEQYF.

The chain is built from TRBV7-3 and TRBJ2-3; TRBD2 aligns across 14 bases. The J segment lost 4 bases and the V segment lost 5 bases, leaving 2 bases of the junction unmatched. The CDR3 runs 15 residues. Germline values: CDR1 SGHTA, CDR2 FQGTGA. CDR3 nucleotides: TGTGCCAGCAGCCTGACTAGCGGGAGGGCAGATACGCAGTATTTT. The encoded protein is CASSLTSGRADTQYF.

The rearrangement joins TRBV5-8 to TRBJ2-3; TRBD2 matches at 11 bases. V lost 4 bases to trimming and J lost 0 bases; unmatched junction nucleotides: 4. CDR1 and CDR2 (germline): SGHTS, YDEGEE. This CDR3 contains 16 residues. DNA of the CDR3: TGTGCCAGCAGCCGACTAGCGGGGTTTAGCACAGATACGCAGTATTTT. This codes for CASSRLAGFSTDTQYF.

The J gene is TRBJ2-1, the V gene TRBV15, with D possibly matching TRBD2 (5 bases). Trimming removed 5 bases at V and 10 bases at J, with 15 bases between. The CDR3 sequence is 13 residues long. Looked up from germline, CDR1 is LNHNV and CDR2 is YYDKDF (reference sequence). DNA for the CDR3: TGTGCCACCAGCTCTCTTGGCGGGCAGGAGCAGTTCTTC. This codes for CATSSLGGQEQFF.

The V gene is TRBV7-9, the J gene TRBJ1-1, with D hard to call. V was trimmed by 5 bases and J by 0 bases, leaving 10 bases between them. The germline V gene encodes CDR1 SEHNR and CDR2 FQNEAQ (reference sequence). The CDR3 consists of 14 residues. The chain's CDR3 is CASSPRLMNTEAFF. CDR3 coding DNA: TGTGCCAGCAGCCCTAGACTTATGAACACTGAAGCTTTCTTT.

The gene calls are TRBV18 and TRBJ2-2, with 8 bases identical to TRBD1. Per the germline V gene, CDR1 is KGHSH and CDR2 is LQKENI. This CDR3 comprises 17 residues. The ends lost 3 bases at V and 8 bases at J; junction bases unmatched: 14. DNA of the CDR3: TGTGCCAGCTCACCGAATGACAGGGGAAGCTTGGTGGGGGAGCTGTTTTTT. It encodes CASSPNDRGSLVGELFF.

This clone was picked up one time. The rearrangement links TRBV29-1 to TRBJ1-1; TRBD1 aligns across 8 bases. The CDR3 covers 14 residues. Trimming took 3 bases from V and 5 from J; bases not matched to a gene: 8. The germline V gene encodes CDR1 SQVTM and CDR2 ANQGSEA. CDR3 bases: TGCAGCGTTGAGCTCACACAGGGGGAGACTGAAGCTTTCTTT. Translation: CSVELTQGETEAFF.